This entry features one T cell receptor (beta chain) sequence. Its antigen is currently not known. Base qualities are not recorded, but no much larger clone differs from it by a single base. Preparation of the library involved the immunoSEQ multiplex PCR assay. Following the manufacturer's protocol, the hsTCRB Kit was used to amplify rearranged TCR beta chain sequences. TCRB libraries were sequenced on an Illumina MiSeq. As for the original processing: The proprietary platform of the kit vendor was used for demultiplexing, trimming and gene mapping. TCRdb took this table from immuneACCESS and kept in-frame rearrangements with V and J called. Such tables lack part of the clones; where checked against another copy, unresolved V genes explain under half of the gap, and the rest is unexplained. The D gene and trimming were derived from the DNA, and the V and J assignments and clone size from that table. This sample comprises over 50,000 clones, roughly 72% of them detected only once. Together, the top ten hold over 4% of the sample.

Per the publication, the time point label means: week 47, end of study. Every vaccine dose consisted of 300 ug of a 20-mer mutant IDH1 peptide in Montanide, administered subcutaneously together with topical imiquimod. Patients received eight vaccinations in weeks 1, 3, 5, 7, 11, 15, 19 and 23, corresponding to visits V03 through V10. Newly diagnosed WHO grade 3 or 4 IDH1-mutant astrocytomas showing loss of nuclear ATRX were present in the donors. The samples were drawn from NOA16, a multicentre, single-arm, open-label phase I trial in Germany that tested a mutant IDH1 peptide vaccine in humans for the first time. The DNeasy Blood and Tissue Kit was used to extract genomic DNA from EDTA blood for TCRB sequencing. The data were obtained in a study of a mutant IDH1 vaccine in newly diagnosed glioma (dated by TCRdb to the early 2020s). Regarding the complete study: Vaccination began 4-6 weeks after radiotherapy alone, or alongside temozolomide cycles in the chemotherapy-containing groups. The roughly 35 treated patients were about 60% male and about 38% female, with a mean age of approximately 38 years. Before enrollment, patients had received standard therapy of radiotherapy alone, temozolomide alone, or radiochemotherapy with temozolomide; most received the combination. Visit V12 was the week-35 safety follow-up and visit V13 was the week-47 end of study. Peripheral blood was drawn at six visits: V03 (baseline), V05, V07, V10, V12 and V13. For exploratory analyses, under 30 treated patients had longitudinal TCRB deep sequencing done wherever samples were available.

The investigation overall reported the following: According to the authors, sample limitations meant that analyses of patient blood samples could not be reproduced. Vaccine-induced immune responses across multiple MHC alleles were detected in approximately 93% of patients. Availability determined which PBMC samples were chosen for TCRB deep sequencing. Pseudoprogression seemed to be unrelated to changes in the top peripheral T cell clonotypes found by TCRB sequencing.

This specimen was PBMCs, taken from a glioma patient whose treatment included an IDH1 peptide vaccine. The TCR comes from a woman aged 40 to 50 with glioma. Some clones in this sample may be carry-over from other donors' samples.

Here is the DNA: TGCGCCAGCAGCCAAGAGGAGAGTTTGAATGAGCAGTTCTTC. This yields the protein CASSQEESLNEQFF. The rearranged segments are TRBV4-1 and TRBJ2-1; no D segment can be confidently identified. The CDR3, cysteine through phenylalanine, is 14 amino acids long. The DNA shown is the 42-base CDR3, in frame from base 1. The germline ends are 10 bases apart after V is trimmed by 0 bases and J by 7 bases. The germline V gene supplies CDR1 MGHRA and CDR2 YSYEKL.